The TCR beta chain described here comes from a study of T cell responses to AZD1222 COVID-19 vaccine. This table comes from immunoSEQ multiplex PCR, and its TCRdb copy is limited to in-frame clones, with some not included. The table includes 130,000 to 150,000 clones, 92% detected once. Study observations and caveats: The study reported that nearly half of spike-specific TCRs target unmutated variant regions. Possibly, clonal diversity was underestimated; donors were largely white British and included more females.

Germline-derived CDR1 and CDR2 are MNHEY and SVGAGI. The CDR3 is made up of 12 amino acids. Trimming removed 7 bases at V and 9 bases at J, with 15 bases between. With regard to this clone: No antigen is known for it.

Sample: peripheral blood, taken on day 0 of AZD1222 vaccination. This receptor was taken from an adult in good health. The chain joins TRBV6-5 to TRBJ1-1; D unclear. The CDR3 loop reads CASTTLGNQAFF. CDR3 in DNA: TGTGCCAGCACTACCCTGGGGAATCAAGCTTTCTTT.